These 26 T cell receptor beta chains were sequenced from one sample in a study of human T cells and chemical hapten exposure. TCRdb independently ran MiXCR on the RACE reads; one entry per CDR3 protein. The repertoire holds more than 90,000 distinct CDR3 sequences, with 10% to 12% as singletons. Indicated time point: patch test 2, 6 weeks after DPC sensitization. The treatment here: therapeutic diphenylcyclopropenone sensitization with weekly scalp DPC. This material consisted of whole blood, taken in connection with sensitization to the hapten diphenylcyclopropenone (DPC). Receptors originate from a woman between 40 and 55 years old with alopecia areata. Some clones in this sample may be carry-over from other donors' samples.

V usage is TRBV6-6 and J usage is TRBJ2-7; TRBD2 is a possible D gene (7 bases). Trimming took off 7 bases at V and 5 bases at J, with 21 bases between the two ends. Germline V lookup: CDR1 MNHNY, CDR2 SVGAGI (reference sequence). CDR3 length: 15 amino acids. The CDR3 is CASNQRGGRRDEQYF. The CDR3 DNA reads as TGTGCCAGCAACCAAAGGGGGGGGCGACGGGACGAGCAGTACTTC.

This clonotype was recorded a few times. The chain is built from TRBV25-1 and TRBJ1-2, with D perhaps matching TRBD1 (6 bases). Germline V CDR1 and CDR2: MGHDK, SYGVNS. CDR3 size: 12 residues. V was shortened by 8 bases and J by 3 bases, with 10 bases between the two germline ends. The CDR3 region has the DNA TGTGCCAGCTCAGGGGAGGACTATGGCTACACCTTC. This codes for CASSGEDYGYTF.

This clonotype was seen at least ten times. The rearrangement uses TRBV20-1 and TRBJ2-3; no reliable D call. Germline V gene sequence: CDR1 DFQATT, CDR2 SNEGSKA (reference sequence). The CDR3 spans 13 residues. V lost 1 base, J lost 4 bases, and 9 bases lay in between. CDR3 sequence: CSARGGLADTQYF. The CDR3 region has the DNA TGCAGTGCTAGAGGGGGTCTGGCAGATACGCAGTATTTT.

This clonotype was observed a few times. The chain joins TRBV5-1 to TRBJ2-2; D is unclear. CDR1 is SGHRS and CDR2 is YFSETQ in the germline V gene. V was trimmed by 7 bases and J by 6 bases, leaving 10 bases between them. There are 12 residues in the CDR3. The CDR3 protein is CASRLNAGELFF. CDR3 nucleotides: TGCGCCAGCCGCCTCAACGCCGGGGAGCTGTTTTTT.

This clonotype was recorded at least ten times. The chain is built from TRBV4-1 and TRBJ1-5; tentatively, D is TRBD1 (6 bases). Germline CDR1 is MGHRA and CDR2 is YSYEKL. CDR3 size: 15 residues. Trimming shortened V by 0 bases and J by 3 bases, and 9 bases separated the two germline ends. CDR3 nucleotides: TGCGCCAGCAGCCAAGAATCAGGGGCCAATCAGCCCCAGCATTTT. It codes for CASSQESGANQPQHF.

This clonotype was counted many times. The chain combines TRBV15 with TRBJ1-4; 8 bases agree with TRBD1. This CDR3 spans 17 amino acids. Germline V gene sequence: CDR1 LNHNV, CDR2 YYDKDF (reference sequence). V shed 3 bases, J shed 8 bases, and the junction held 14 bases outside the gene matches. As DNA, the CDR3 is TGTGCCACCAGCAGGTCCCTTTCGGCAGGGGGCAGAGAAAAACTGTTTTTT. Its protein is CATSRSLSAGGREKLFF.

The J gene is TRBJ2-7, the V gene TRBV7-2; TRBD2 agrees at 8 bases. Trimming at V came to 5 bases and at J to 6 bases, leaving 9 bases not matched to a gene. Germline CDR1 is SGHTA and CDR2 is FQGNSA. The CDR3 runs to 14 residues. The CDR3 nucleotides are TGTGCCAGCAGCCCCGGGACTAGGACACGCGAGCAGTACTTC. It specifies CASSPGTRTREQYF. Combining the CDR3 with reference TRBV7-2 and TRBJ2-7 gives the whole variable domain GAGVSQSPSNKVTEKGKDVELRCDPISGHTALYWYRQSLGQGLEFLIYFQGNSAPDKSGLPSDRFSAERTGGSVSTLTIQRTQQEDSAVYLCASSPGTRTREQYFGPGTRLTVT.

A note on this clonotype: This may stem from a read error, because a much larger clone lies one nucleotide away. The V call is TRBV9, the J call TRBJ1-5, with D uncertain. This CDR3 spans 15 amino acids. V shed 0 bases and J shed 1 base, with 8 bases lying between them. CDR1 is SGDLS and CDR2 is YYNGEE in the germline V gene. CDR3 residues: CASSVGAVSNQPQHF. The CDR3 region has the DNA TGTGCCAGCAGCGTAGGGGCTGTCAGCAATCAGCCCCAGCATTTT.

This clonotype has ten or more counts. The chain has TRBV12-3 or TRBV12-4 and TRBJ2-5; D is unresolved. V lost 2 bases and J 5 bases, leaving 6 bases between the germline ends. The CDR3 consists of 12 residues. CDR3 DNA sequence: TGTGCCAGCAGTTTATTCGCGGAGACCCAGTACTTC. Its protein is CASSLFAETQYF.

DNA for the CDR3: TGTGCCAGCAGTTTGCGACAGGGGGCGATTCAGCCCCAGCATTTT. As protein: CASSLRQGAIQPQHF. The chain employs TRBV12-3 or TRBV12-4 and TRBJ1-5; 10 bases map to TRBD1. V lost 3 bases and J lost 6; bases outside the gene matches: 5. The CDR3 spans 15 residues.

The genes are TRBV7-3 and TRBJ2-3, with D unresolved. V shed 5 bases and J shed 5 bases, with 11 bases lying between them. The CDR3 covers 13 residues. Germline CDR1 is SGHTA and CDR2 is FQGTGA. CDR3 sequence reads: CASSRPVEDTQYF. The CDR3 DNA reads TGTGCCAGCAGCCGTCCGGTGGAAGATACGCAGTATTTT.

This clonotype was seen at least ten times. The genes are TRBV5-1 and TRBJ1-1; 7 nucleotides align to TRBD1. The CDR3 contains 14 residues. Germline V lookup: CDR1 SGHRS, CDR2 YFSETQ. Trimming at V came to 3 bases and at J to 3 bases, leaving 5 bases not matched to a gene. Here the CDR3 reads CASSSDRVYTEAFF. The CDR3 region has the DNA TGCGCCAGCAGCTCAGACAGGGTGTACACTGAAGCTTTCTTT.

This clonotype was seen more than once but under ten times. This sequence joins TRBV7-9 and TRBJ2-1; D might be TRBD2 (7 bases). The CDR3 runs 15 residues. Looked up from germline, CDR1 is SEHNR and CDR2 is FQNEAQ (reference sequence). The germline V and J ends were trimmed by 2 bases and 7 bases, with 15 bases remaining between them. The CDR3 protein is CASSLLRGAENEQFF. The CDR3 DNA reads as TGTGCCAGCAGCTTACTACGGGGGGCGGAGAATGAGCAGTTCTTC.

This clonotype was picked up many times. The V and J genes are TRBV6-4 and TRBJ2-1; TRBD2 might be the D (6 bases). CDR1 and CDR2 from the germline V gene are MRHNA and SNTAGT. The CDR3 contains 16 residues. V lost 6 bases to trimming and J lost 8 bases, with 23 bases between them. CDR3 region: CASSKAVSSVDDEQFF. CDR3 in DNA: TGTGCCAGCAGCAAAGCGGTGTCTAGCGTGGATGATGAGCAGTTCTTC.

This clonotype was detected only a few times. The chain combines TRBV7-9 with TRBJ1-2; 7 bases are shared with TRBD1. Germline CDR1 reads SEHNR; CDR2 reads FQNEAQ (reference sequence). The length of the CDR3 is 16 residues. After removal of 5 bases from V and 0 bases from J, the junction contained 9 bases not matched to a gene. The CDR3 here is CASSTPRQGANYGYTF. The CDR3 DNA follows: TGTGCCAGCAGCACACCTAGACAGGGTGCTAACTATGGCTACACCTTC. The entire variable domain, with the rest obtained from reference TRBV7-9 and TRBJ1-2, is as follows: DTGVSQNPRHKITKRGQNVTFRCDPISEHNRLYWYRQTLGQGPEFLTYFQNEAQLEKSRLLSDRFSAERPKGSFSTLEIQRTEQGDSAMYLCASSTPRQGANYGYTFGSGTRLTVV.

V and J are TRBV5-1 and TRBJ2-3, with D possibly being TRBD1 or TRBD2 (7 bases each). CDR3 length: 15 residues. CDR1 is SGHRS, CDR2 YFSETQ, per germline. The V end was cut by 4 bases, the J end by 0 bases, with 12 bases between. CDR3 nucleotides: TGCGCCAGCAGCCAGCAGGGGGGGAGCACAGATACGCAGTATTTT. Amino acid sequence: CASSQQGGSTDTQYF.

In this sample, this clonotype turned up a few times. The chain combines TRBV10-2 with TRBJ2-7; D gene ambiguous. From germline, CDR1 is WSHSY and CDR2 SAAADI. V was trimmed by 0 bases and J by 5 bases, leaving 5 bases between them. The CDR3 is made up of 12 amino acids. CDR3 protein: CASSESKNEQYF. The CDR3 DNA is TGCGCCAGCAGTGAGTCGAAGAACGAGCAGTACTTC.

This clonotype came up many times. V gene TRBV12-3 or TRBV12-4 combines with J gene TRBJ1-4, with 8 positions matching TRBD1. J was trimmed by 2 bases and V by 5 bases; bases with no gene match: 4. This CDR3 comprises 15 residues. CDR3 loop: CASSPRQGTNEKLFF. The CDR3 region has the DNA TGTGCCAGCAGTCCCCGACAGGGGACTAATGAAAAACTGTTTTTT.

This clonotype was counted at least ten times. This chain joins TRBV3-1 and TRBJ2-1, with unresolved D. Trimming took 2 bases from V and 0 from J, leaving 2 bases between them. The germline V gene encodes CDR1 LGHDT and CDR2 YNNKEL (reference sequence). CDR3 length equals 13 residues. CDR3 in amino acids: CASSQRSYNEQFF. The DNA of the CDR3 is TGTGCCAGCAGCCAACGCTCCTACAATGAGCAGTTCTTC.

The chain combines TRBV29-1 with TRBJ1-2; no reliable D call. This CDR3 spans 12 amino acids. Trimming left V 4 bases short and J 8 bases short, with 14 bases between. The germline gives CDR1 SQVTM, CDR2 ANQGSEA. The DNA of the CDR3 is TGCAGCGTTGGGGGAGGATCGGGAGGCTACACCTTC. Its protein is CSVGGGSGGYTF.

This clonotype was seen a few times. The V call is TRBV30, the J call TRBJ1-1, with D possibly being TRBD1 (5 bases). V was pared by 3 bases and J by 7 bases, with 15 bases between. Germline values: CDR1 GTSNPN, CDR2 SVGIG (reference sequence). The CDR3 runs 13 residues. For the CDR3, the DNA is TGTGCCTGGAGGAAGGCAGGGCTACTTGAAGCTTTCTTT. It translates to CAWRKAGLLEAFF. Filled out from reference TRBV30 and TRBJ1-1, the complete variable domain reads SQTIHQWPATLVQPVGSPLSLECTVEGTSNPNLYWYRQAAGRGLQLLFYSVGIGQISSEVPQNLSASRPQDRQFILSSKKLLLSDSGFYLCAWRKAGLLEAFFGQGTRLTVV.

CDR3 nucleotide sequence: TGCAGCGGCACCTCAGAATCCCCCTCTGGGGCCAACGTCCTGACTTTC. It translates to CSGTSESPSGANVLTF. The chain has TRBV29-1 and TRBJ2-6; D gene ambiguous. The CDR3 extends over 16 amino acids. In germline, CDR1 is SQVTM, CDR2 ANQGSEA. Trimming took off 7 bases at V and 0 bases at J, with 16 bases between the two ends.

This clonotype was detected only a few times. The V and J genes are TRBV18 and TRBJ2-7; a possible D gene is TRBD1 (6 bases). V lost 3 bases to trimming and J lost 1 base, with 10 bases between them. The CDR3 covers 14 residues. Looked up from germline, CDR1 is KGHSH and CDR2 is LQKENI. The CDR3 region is CASSPPTGSYEQYF. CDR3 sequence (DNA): TGTGCCAGCTCACCGCCGACAGGTTCCTACGAGCAGTACTTC.

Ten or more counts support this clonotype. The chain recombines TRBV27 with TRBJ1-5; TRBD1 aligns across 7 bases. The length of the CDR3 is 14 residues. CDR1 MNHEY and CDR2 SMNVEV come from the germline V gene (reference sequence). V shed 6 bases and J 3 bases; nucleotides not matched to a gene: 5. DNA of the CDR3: TGTGCCAGCAGCCACAGGGGCAACAATCAGCCCCAGCATTTT. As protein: CASSHRGNNQPQHF.

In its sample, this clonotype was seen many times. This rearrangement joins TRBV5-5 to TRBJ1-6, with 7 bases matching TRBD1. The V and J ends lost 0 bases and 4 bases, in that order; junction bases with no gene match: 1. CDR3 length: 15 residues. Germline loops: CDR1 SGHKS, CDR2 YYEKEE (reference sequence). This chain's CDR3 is CASSLDRGYNSPLHF. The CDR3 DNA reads TGTGCCAGCAGCTTGGACAGGGGATATAATTCACCCCTCCACTTT.

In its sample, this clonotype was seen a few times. The CDR3 coding sequence is TGTGCCACCAGTGGGGGAAGGGGTAGGAGGGAAGAGACCCAGTACTTC. This codes for CATSGGRGRREETQYF. The chain carries TRBV24-1 and TRBJ2-5; TRBD2 might be the D (6 bases). The CDR3 totals 16 residues. Trimming shortened V by 5 bases and J by 3 bases, and 18 bases separated the two germline ends. Germline CDR1 KGHDR, CDR2 SFDVKD.